A single sample is the source of the 6 T cell receptor beta chains below, sequenced in a study of a mutant IDH1 vaccine in newly diagnosed glioma. Time point noted: week 23, last vaccination. The vaccine gave 300 ug of a 20-mer mutant IDH1 peptide subcutaneously per dose. Clones were sequenced by immunoSEQ multiplex PCR, and TCRdb holds only the in-frame ones, with some missing. The table lists 40,000 to 50,000 clones, roughly 80% of them singletons, with more than 4.5% in the top ten. What these receptors recognize is not known. The sequences come from PBMCs, collected from a glioma patient whose treatment included an IDH1 peptide vaccine. These receptors were obtained from a man aged 50-59 years with glioma.

The chain links TRBV30 to TRBJ2-2, with TRBD1 matching 11 bases. Germline CDR1 GTSNPN, CDR2 SVGIG (reference sequence). The CDR3 is 15 residues long. J gave up 4 bases and V 5 bases, and 6 bases lay outside the gene matches. CDR3 sequence: CAWVTGTGGTGELFF. CDR3 DNA: TGTGCCTGGGTTACCGGGACAGGGGGCACCGGGGAGCTGTTTTTT.

The table lists this clone with a count of one. The CDR3 spells CASSGTASDTQYF. DNA for the CDR3: TGTGCCAGTAGTGGGACAGCGTCAGATACGCAGTATTTT. The J gene is TRBJ2-3, the V gene TRBV19, with TRBD1 identical over 7 bases. This CDR3 is 13 amino acids long. Per the germline V gene, CDR1 is LNHDA and CDR2 is SQIVND (reference sequence). Trimming took 5 bases from V and 4 from J; bases not matched to a gene: 3. Looking up the rest from reference TRBV19 and TRBJ2-3 gives the full variable domain: DGGITQSPKYLFRKEGQNVTLSCEQNLNHDAMYWYRQDPGQGLRLIYYSQIVNDFQKGDIAEGYSVSREKKESFPLTVTSAQKNPTAFYLCASSGTASDTQYFGPGTRLTVL.

The rearrangement links TRBV18 to TRBJ1-2; D unclear. V was pared by 0 bases and J by 0 bases, with 8 bases between. This CDR3 has 15 residues. CDR1 and CDR2 (germline): KGHSH, LQKENI. CDR3 DNA: TGTGCCAGCTCACCACCTGGTGATACTAACTATGGCTACACCTTC. Encoded protein: CASSPPGDTNYGYTF.

The J gene is TRBJ1-4, the V gene TRBV5-6; no clear D. V was pared by 2 bases and J by 0 bases, with 17 bases between. The V gene's germline CDR1 is SGHDT and CDR2 YYEEEE. The CDR3 covers 18 residues. CDR3 nucleotide sequence: TGTGCCAGCAGCTTTGGGGTGTTTTCGGCTGCAACTAATGAAAAACTGTTTTTT. It encodes CASSFGVFSAATNEKLFF.

In the case of this clone: The identical CDR3 is also encoded by other nucleotide sequences in the sample. This sequence joins TRBV7-9 and TRBJ2-7; the D gene is possibly TRBD1 (6 bases). The CDR3 totals 15 residues. CDR1 is SEHNR and CDR2 is FQNEAQ in the germline V gene (reference sequence). Trimming left V 0 bases short and J 0 bases short, with 9 bases between. The CDR3 spells CASSLAGASSYEQYF. CDR3 nucleotides: TGTGCCAGCAGCTTAGCGGGGGCGAGCTCCTACGAGCAGTACTTC.

The V and J genes are TRBV9 and TRBJ1-2; D perhaps matches TRBD1 (5 bases). V lost 0 bases and J lost 6, with 21 bases in between. The CDR3 runs to 17 residues. CDR1 is SGDLS and CDR2 is YYNGEE in the germline V gene. CDR3 nucleotides: TGTGCCAGCAGCGTAGCCCCGTTGGGTGGGGGTTGGAATGGCTACACCTTC. Translation gives CASSVAPLGGGWNGYTF.